The rows below give T cell receptor beta chains drawn from one sample of a study of blood T cell repertoires in COVID-19. Data came from immunoSEQ multiplex PCR; TCRdb stores just in-frame clones and leaves some out. The sample yields 200,000 to 250,000 clones, 65% to 85% seen once. The sequenced sample was PBMCs or T cells enriched from blood (not recorded which). Receptor source: a middle-aged woman with acute COVID-19. Both conserved end residues are trimmed from each CDR3. Where a row states a size, it is once, few, many or the class of an expanded clone; other rows omit it.

V: TRBV6-5; size: few; CDR3: ASRSSSGGREGAF
V: TRBV10-1; size: -; CDR3: ASSDTGTSTDTQY
V: TRBV6-6; size: -; CDR3: ASRGRGAGNEKLF
V: TRBV11-2; size: -; CDR3: ASSERGPGMQNIQY
V: TRBV6-5; size: -; CDR3: ATLRDQSGTYEQY
V: TRBV24-1; size: -; CDR3: ATSDSGYSNQPQH
V: TRBV5-4; size: once; CDR3: ASSLETEYSPLH
V: TRBV19; size: -; CDR3: ASTWGQSHNEQF
V: TRBV24-1; size: -; CDR3: ATMPSGSTGELF
V: TRBV7-6; size: -; CDR3: ASSLARGNYGYT
V: TRBV6-1; size: -; CDR3: ASSEAGGVRYGYT
V: TRBV11-3; size: once; CDR3: ASSLATGELF
V: TRBV3-1/TRBV3-2; size: -; CDR3: ASSPFRTASVGNTIY
V: TRBV5-1; size: -; CDR3: ASSLGPRILPYEQY
V: TRBV9; size: -; CDR3: ASSAGLVPYEQY
V: TRBV6-1; size: -; CDR3: ASSEMENRVGVGVNQPQH
V: TRBV10-2; size: once; CDR3: ASSAGLAGTTYEQY
V: TRBV11-2; size: -; CDR3: ASSLGGVSGNTIY
V: TRBV7-3; size: -; CDR3: ASSQPDSTEQY
V: TRBV3-1/TRBV3-2; size: once; CDR3: ASSQVTGYSPLH
V: TRBV11-2; size: -; CDR3: ASSPARGLVRYEQY
V: TRBV3-1/TRBV3-2; size: -; CDR3: ASSLQSTRLGDTQY
V: TRBV28; size: -; CDR3: ASQSRGARGYGYT
V: TRBV18; size: -; CDR3: ASSPIDTYGYT
V: TRBV5-1; size: -; CDR3: ASSRGIPPETQY
V: TRBV7-9; size: -; CDR3: ASSLPRNQETQY
V: TRBV30; size: -; CDR3: AWSVGEAGYT
V: TRBV18; size: -; CDR3: ASSPNHRGDEKLF
V: TRBV27; size: -; CDR3: ASSWDRVLSEQY
V: TRBV28; size: -; CDR3: ASRETHEVADTQY
V: TRBV6-5; size: -; CDR3: ASSSPTEAF
V: TRBV30; size: -; CDR3: AWSVSRSRGQYEQY
V: TRBV30; size: -; CDR3: AWSGQGTREKLF
V: TRBV5-1; size: -; CDR3: ASSKASAGELF
V: TRBV2; size: once; CDR3: ASSEDRGRVDEQF
V: TRBV11-2; size: -; CDR3: ASSLVRAGESTDTQY
V: TRBV5-1; size: -; CDR3: ASSLEGRGLVYGYT
V: TRBV18; size: -; CDR3: ASSHGGSSGNTIY
V: TRBV5-6; size: -; CDR3: ASSFGGDSSYEQY